This T cell receptor (beta chain) was observed in a study of shared clonotypes between healthy human individuals. Naive CD8 populations comprised CD45RO-negative cells positively selected for CCR7, excluding terminally differentiated effector memory CD45RA+ cells. The method was immunoSEQ multiplex PCR; TCRdb's version includes in-frame clones alone and lacks a portion of them. The sample shows 1.5 million to 2.5 million clones, roughly 95% of them seen only once. V dropped 0 bases and J dropped 3 bases, with 14 bases sitting between them. CDR3 length equals 16 residues. Germline loops: CDR1 MNHEY, CDR2 SVGAGI.

The clonotype originates from a man aged 18 to 29 in good health. Sequenced input: naive CD8+ T cells sorted from blood. The chain links TRBV6-5 to TRBJ2-5; D might be TRBD1 or TRBD2, each matching 5 bases. The CDR3 DNA sequence: TGTGCCAGCAGTTACTCGATTAGGCTGGGGGAAGAGACCCAGTACTTC. As protein: CASSYSIRLGEETQYF.